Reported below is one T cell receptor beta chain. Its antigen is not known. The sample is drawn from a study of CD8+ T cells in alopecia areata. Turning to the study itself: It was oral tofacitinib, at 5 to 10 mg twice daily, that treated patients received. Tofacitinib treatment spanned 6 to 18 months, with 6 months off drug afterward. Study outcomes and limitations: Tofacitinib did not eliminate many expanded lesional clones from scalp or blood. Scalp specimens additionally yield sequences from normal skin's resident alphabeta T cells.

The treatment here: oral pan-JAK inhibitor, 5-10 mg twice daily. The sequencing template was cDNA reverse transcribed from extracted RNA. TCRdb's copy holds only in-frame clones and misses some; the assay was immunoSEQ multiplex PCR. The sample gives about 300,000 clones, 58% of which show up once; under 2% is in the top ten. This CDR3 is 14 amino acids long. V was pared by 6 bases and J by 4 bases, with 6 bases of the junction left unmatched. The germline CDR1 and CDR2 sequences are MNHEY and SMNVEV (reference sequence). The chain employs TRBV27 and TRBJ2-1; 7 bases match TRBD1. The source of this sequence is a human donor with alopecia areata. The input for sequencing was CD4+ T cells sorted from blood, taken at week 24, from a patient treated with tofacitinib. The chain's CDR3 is CASSSGQTYNEQFF. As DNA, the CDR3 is TGTGCCAGCAGCTCGGGACAGACGTACAATGAGCAGTTCTTC.